This TCR beta chain derives from a study of blood T cell repertoires in COVID-19. Background on the study: Italy, Spain and the United States were the sources of the convalescent and acute COVID-19 samples. In each case, the material was cDNA or gDNA derived from T cells, B-cell-depleted T cells, or PBMCs.

Germline V gene lookup returns CDR1 LNHDA and CDR2 SQIVND (reference sequence). The CDR3 totals 16 residues. V was pared by 3 bases and J by 4 bases, with 10 bases of the junction left unmatched. In the original processing: Cell counts per sample came from amplifying reference gene primers. TCRdb keeps only in-frame clones here, not all; method: immunoSEQ multiplex PCR. V, J and clone size were drawn from that table, and D and trimming were deduced from the DNA. The sample has a few hundred thousand clones, over 75% seen once. Recovery among Cohort 3 donors was established by two negative PCRs, clearance, or symptom resolution.

V and J are TRBV19 and TRBJ1-1, with 8 bases that match TRBD1. The sample consisted of PBMCs or T cells enriched from blood (not recorded which). This clonotype was obtained from a woman in her sixties who had recovered from COVID-19. The CDR3 nucleotides read TGTGCCAGTAGTATGGAAGGACAGGGACCAGTCACTGAAGCTTTCTTT. Translated: CASSMEGQGPVTEAFF. The full variable domain, its missing parts supplied by reference TRBV19 and TRBJ1-1, is DGGITQSPKYLFRKEGQNVTLSCEQNLNHDAMYWYRQDPGQGLRLIYYSQIVNDFQKGDIAEGYSVSREKKESFPLTVTSAQKNPTAFYLCASSMEGQGPVTEAFFGQGTRLTVV.